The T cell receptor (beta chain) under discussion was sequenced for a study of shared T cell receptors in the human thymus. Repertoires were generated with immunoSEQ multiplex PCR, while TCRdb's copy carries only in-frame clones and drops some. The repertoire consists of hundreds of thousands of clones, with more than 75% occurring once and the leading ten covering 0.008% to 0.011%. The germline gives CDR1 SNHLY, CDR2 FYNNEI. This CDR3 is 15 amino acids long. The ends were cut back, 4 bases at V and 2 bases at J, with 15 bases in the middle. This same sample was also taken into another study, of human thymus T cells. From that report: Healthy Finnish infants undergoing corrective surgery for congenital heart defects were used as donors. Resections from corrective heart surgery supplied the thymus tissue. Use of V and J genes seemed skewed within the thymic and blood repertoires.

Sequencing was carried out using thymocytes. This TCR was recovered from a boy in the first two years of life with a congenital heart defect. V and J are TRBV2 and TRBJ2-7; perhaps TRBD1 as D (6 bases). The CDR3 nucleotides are TGTGCCAGCAGTGGCCCGGGCCAGGGGACCTACGAGCAGTACTTC. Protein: CASSGPGQGTYEQYF.